The sequence of this TCR beta chain was determined in a study of cytomegalovirus exposure and HLA in healthy donors. Here immunoSEQ multiplex PCR was the method, and the copy in TCRdb shows in-frame clones only, minus some. The table has around 80,000 clones, 90% to 97% seen once; the top ten hold 1.3%. Trimming shortened V by 0 bases and J by 1 base, and 19 bases separated the two germline ends. The V gene's germline CDR1 is SGDLS and CDR2 YYNGEE. The CDR3 has 18 residues. As for this clone: What it binds is not known.

Findings of the study overall: Cytomegalovirus status, reportedly, was diagnosed with high specificity and sensitivity by the classifier. Associated with cytomegalovirus, according to the listing, were around 160 TCR beta chains.

The chain joins TRBV9 to TRBJ1-2, with TRBD1 as a possible D gene (5 bases). The sequenced sample was PBMCs. This sequence originates from a woman aged 18-35 years in good health and CMV-seronegative. The CDR3 reads CASSVAHPTGTLNYGYTF. CDR3 bases: TGTGCCAGCAGCGTAGCCCACCCAACAGGAACCCTTAACTATGGCTACACCTTC. Drawing the rest from reference TRBV9 and TRBJ1-2, the complete variable domain is DSGVTQTPKHLITATGQRVTLRCSPRSGDLSVYWYQQSLDQGLQFLIQYYNGEERAKGNILERFSAQQFPDLHSELNLSSLELGDSALYFCASSVAHPTGTLNYGYTFGSGTRLTVV.